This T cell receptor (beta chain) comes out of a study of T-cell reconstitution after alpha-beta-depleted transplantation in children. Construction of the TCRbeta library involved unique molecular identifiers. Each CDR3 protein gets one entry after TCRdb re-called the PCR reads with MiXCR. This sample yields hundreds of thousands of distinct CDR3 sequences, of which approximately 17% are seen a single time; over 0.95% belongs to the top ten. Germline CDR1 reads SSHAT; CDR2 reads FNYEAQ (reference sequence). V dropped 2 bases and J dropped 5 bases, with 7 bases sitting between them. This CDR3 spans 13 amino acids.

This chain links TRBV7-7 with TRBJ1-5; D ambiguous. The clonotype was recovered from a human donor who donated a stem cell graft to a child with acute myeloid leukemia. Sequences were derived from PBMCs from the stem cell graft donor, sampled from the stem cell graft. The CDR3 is CASSLSPDQPQHF. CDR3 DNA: TGTGCCAGCAGCTTATCCCCCGATCAGCCCCAGCATTTT.